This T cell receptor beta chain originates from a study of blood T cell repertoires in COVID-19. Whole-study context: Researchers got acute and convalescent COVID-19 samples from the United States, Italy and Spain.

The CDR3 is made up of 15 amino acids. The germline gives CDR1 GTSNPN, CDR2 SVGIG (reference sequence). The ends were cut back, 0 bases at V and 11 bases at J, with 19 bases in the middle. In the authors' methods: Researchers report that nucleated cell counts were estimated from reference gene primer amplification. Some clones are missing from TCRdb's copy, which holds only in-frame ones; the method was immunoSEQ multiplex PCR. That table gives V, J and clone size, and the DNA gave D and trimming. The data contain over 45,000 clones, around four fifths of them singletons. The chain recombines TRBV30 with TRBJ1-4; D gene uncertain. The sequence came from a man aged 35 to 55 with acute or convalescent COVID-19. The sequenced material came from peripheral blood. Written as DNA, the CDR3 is TGTGCCTGGAGTGTAAATCGAAACGTCATTACTAAACTGTTTTTT. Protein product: CAWSVNRNVITKLFF.